This TCR beta chain was found in a study of cytomegalovirus exposure and HLA in healthy donors. Findings and caveats of the study: Sequencing likely caused a cluster of highly shared sequence variants.

Both 60 Vbeta primers and 13 Jbeta primers went into the PCR. Data came from immunoSEQ multiplex PCR; TCRdb stores just in-frame clones and leaves some out. The sample carries 150,000 to 160,000 clones, about 80% recorded once. Notes on this clone: Its antigen remains unknown.

Germline V gene data show CDR1 as MNHEY and CDR2 as SVGAGI. This CDR3 contains 15 residues. V was pared by 6 bases and J by 2 bases, with 11 bases between. The source material was PBMCs. The chain combines TRBV6-5 with TRBJ1-6; D call uncertain. This clonotype was sampled from a woman aged 45-59 years in good health and CMV-seropositive. CDR3 amino acids: CASRPGSTYNSPLHF. CDR3 nucleotide sequence: TGTGCCAGCAGACCCGGGAGTACCTATAATTCACCCCTCCACTTT.